This TCR beta chain is drawn from a study of blood T cells in healthy people across ages. Study-wide findings and caveats: PBMCs went unsorted, and a conclusive naive versus antigen-experienced comparison was therefore prevented.

Primed by a sample-barcoded 5' primer and a J-beta primer mix, a second PCR proceeded for roughly 6 to 12 cycles. TCRdb redid the calling of the 5' RACE reads with MiXCR, one entry per CDR3 protein. This sample has roughly 2 million distinct CDR3 sequences; about 50% occur once, and the top ten carry approximately 2.1%. The CDR3 has 14 amino acids. V lost 6 bases and J 5 bases, leaving 17 bases between the germline ends. Germline V gene lookup returns CDR1 MNHNY and CDR2 SVGAGI (reference sequence). Donors were healthy Caucasian individuals from Russia aged roughly 6 to 90. This clonotype occurred once. Its antigen remains unknown.

The TCR was taken from a woman in her thirties or forties in good health. The sequencing input was blood. This rearrangement joins TRBV6-6 to TRBJ2-7, with D unclear. The CDR3 protein is CASSPRSRSHEQYF. In nucleotides, the CDR3 is TGTGCCAGCAGCCCAAGGTCCAGGTCCCACGAGCAGTACTTC.